Sequencing of this TCR beta chain was carried out in a study of blood T cells in healthy people across ages. Overall study findings and caveats: A roughly linear fall in TCR beta diversity per million T cells was seen with increasing age. Researchers judged that diversity estimates from one million T cells fell short of true values.

The V and J ends lost 4 bases and 5 bases, in that order; junction bases with no gene match: 15. The length of the CDR3 is 18 residues. The germline gives CDR1 SGHRS, CDR2 YFSETQ. Primed by a sample-barcoded 5' primer and a J-beta primer mix, a second PCR proceeded for 7 to 11 cycles. Each cDNA molecule carried a tag from a template-switch adaptor that contained 12 random nucleotides. At least 2.5 million CDR3-containing paired-end reads were obtained per sample. TCRdb reanalysed the 5' RACE reads using MiXCR and keeps one entry per CDR3 protein. The data show some 670,000 distinct CDR3 sequences, with about 50% seen just once and around an eighth held by the top ten. Worth noting for this clonotype: Its cognate antigen is unknown.

The sequenced sample was blood. The source of this sequence is an elderly woman in good health. The chain joins TRBV5-1 to TRBJ2-5; 12 nucleotides match TRBD2. Written as DNA, the CDR3 is TGCGCCAGCAGCCGCGGGACTAGCGGGCTTATCCCGGGGGAGACCCAGTACTTC. Encoded protein: CASSRGTSGLIPGETQYF.